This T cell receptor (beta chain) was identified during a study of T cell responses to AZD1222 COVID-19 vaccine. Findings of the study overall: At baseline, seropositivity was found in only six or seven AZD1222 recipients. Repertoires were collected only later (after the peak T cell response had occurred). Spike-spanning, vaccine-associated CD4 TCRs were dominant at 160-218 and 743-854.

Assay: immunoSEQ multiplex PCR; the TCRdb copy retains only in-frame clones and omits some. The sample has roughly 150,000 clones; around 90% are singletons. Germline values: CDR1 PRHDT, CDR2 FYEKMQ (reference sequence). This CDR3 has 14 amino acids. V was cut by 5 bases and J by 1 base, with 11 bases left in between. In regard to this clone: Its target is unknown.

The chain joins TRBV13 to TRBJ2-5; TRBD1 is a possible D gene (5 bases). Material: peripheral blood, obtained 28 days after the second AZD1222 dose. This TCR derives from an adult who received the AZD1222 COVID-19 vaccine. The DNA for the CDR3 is TGTGCCAGCAGCGGCAGGGTGCTCCAAGAGACCCAGTACTTC. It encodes CASSGRVLQETQYF.